The clone carrying this TCR beta chain was counted a few times. What it recognizes is unknown. Germline trimming cut 4 bases from V and 3 bases from J; bases unmatched to any gene: 4. There are 13 residues in the CDR3. CDR1 SGHRS and CDR2 YFSETQ come from the germline V gene. The sample comes from a study of CD8+ T cells in alopecia areata. Overall study findings and caveats: Relative to mice, TCR sharing across patients was less clear, a difference possibly HLA-related. Especially in alopecia totalis/universalis, lesional scalp showed greater clonality than normal scalp did.

Extracted RNA was reverse transcribed into cDNA, the sequencing template. Clones were read by immunoSEQ multiplex PCR, and TCRdb kept only the in-frame ones, dropping some. The sample consists of 150,000 or so clones, around 55% of them appearing once. The clonotype originates from a human donor in good health. Sequencing was performed on CD4+ T cells sorted from blood. The chain links TRBV5-1 to TRBJ2-7; 7 bases line up with TRBD1. The chain's CDR3 is CASSPDRNYEQYF. In nucleotides, the CDR3 is TGCGCCAGCAGCCCGGACAGGAACTACGAGCAGTACTTC.